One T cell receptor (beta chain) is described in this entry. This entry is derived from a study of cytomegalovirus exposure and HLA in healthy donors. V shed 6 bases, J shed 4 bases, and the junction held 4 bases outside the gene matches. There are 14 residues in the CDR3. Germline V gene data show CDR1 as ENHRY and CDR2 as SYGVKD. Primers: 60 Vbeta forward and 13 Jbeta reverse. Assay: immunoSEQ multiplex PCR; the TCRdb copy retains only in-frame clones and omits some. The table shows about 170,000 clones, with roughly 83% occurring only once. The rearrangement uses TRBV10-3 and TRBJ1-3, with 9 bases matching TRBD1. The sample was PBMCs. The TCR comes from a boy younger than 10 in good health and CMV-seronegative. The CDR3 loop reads CAIRTGTGGNTIYF. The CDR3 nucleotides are TGTGCCATCAGAACTGGGACAGGGGGAAACACCATATATTTT.